The 5 T cell receptor beta chains below were found in one sample sequenced in a study of cytomegalovirus exposure and HLA in healthy donors (dated by TCRdb to the late 2010s). Libraries were prepared through the immunoSEQ multiplex PCR assay. The multiplex PCR relied on a mix of 60 forward primers for TCR Vbeta segments and 13 reverse primers for TCR Jbeta segments. TCRdb took over this immuneACCESS table, retaining in-frame rearrangements with V and J assigned. Such tables are incomplete; in checked studies, under half of the missing clones stem from an unresolved V gene, and the remainder is unexplained. The sample yields 100,000 to 150,000 clones; around 78% were counted once. Clones ranked in the top ten supply around 3.6% of the sample. The specimen was PBMCs. The receptors here all came from a man in his forties or fifties in good health and CMV-seronegative.

This clone was recorded only once. This chain connects TRBV30 to TRBJ1-5; perhaps TRBD1 as D (5 bases). V was shortened by 1 base and J by 5 bases, with 9 bases between the two germline ends. The CDR3 length is 13 residues. Germline assignment: CDR1 GTSNPN and CDR2 SVGIG (reference sequence). CDR3 sequence: CAWSGGSDQPQHF. The CDR3 nucleotides are TGTGCCTGGAGTGGGGGCTCGGATCAGCCCCAGCATTTT. The variable domain in full, completed from reference TRBV30 and TRBJ1-5, reads SQTIHQWPATLVQPVGSPLSLECTVEGTSNPNLYWYRQAAGRGLQLLFYSVGIGQISSEVPQNLSASRPQDRQFILSSKKLLLSDSGFYLCAWSGGSDQPQHFGDGTRLSIL.

This clone was seen just once. The chain joins TRBV4-3 to TRBJ1-1, with TRBD1 matching over 7 bases. The CDR3 runs 15 residues. V shed 1 base and J 1 base; nucleotides not matched to a gene: 3. Germline lookup yields CDR1 LGHNA and CDR2 YSLEER. The CDR3 DNA follows: TGCGCCAGCAGCCAAGGACAGGGAGCGAACACTGAAGCTTTCTTT. Its protein is CASSQGQGANTEAFF.

The CDR3, as DNA: TGTGCCAGCAGCGTCAGGGATTTTGGCTCTGGGGCCAACGTCCTGACTTTC. Protein: CASSVRDFGSGANVLTF. The J gene is TRBJ2-6, the V gene TRBV9, with D possibly TRBD1 on 5 matching bases. V was clipped by 2 bases and J by 0 bases, with 12 bases between them. CDR3 size: 17 residues. Germline V CDR1 and CDR2: SGDLS, YYNGEE.

Comments on this clone: The junction does not match germline at one end; this may be a read error. CDR3 in DNA: TGTGTCAGCTGGGGGGATCAAGGCAGCAATCAGCCCCAGCATTTT. Amino acid sequence: CVSWGDQGSNQPQHF. The chain has TRBV28 and TRBJ1-5; D is possibly TRBD1 (5 bases). The germline V gene encodes CDR1 MDHEN and CDR2 SYDVKM. This CDR3 spans 15 amino acids.

V is TRBV28 and J is TRBJ2-7; TRBD2 agrees at 10 bases. Germline trimming cut 5 bases from V and 3 bases from J; bases unmatched to any gene: 7. Looked up from germline, CDR1 is MDHEN and CDR2 is SYDVKM. This CDR3 spans 15 amino acids. CDR3 sequence reads: CASSPALAGDYEQYF. CDR3 nucleotides: TGTGCCAGCAGTCCCGCCCTAGCGGGGGACTACGAGCAGTACTTC.